The entry below describes one T cell receptor beta chain. The data belong to a study of blood T cell repertoires in COVID-19. The assay was immunoSEQ multiplex PCR, and TCRdb's table has in-frame clones only and misses some. The table lists nearly 110,000 clones, about 90% of them singletons, with more than 0.9% in the top ten. The sequence came from a woman aged 25 to 39 with acute or convalescent COVID-19. Material: peripheral blood.

In nucleotides, the CDR3 is TGTGCCAGCAGCCAGGGAGACACTGAAGCTTTCTTT. Its protein product is CASSQGDTEAFF. V and J are TRBV4-2 and TRBJ1-1; no reliable D call. Germline V gene sequence: CDR1 LGHNA, CDR2 YNFKEQ. The CDR3 extends over 12 amino acids. The V end was cut by 3 bases, the J end by 3 bases, with 5 bases between.